A selection of T cell receptor beta chains follows, all from one sample in a study of T cell responses to AZD1222 COVID-19 vaccine. This table comes from immunoSEQ multiplex PCR, and its TCRdb copy is limited to in-frame clones, with some not included. This sample carries 150,000 to 200,000 clones, 80% to 90% of them seen once, and the ten largest clones take 11%. Sequenced here: peripheral blood, sampled 28 days after the second AZD1222 dose. The source is an adult who received the AZD1222 COVID-19 vaccine. CDR3s include the opening cysteine and the closing phenylalanine or tryptophan. The D gene is left open where the match is weak. A row's size may be missing; if present it is once, few, many or a size class.

j_call d_call v_call clone_size cdr3_aa cdr3_nt
TRBJ1-2 - TRBV19 - CASSPRAFYGYTF TGTGCCAGTAGTCCTCGGGCTTTCTATGGCTACACCTTC
TRBJ1-2 TRBD1 TRBV5-1 - CASSLDRQGGGYTF TGCGCCAGCAGCTTGGATCGACAGGGGGGCGGCTACACCTTC
TRBJ2-3 TRBD1 TRBV19 - CASRAPGQGADTQYF TGTGCCAGTAGGGCTCCGGGACAGGGGGCAGATACGCAGTATTTT
TRBJ1-2 - TRBV6-1 - CASSDRGGGYTF TGTGCCAGCAGTGACAGGGGTGGTGGCTACACCTTC
TRBJ2-5 TRBD2 TRBV18 - CASSPRGLAGSQETQYF TGTGCCAGCTCACCGCGGGGACTAGCGGGGTCCCAAGAGACCCAGTACTTC
TRBJ2-7 TRBD2 TRBV7-2 - CASSLLGGGPREQYF TGTGCCAGCAGCTTACTAGGCGGGGGGCCGAGGGAGCAGTACTTC
TRBJ1-6 - TRBV6-4 - CASSDPEYNSPLHF TGTGCCAGCAGTGACCCAGAGTATAATTCACCCCTCCACTTT
TRBJ2-1 - TRBV29-1 - CSVRKRAAPDEQFF TGCAGCGTTCGTAAGCGGGCGGCTCCCGATGAGCAGTTCTTC
TRBJ1-2 - TRBV28 once CASRLDTGYTF TGTGCCAGTCGACTCGATACAGGCTACACCTTC
TRBJ2-5 - TRBV19 - CASTEGETQYF TGTGCCAGTACCGAAGGAGAGACCCAGTACTTC
TRBJ2-7 TRBD1 TRBV5-6 - CASSSVVTGTVSNYEQYF TGTGCCAGCAGCTCTGTGGTAACTGGGACAGTCTCGAACTACGAGCAGTACTTC
TRBJ2-1 - TRBV7-2 - CASSFKSSDYNEQFF TGTGCCAGCAGCTTCAAGTCTAGCGACTACAATGAGCAGTTCTTC
TRBJ1-2 - TRBV6-4 - CASSVEWGATNYGYTF TGTGCCAGCAGTGTAGAGTGGGGGGCCACTAACTATGGCTACACCTTC
TRBJ1-1 - TRBV19 - CASRRGGTEAFF TGTGCCAGTAGAAGGGGGGGGACTGAAGCTTTCTTT
TRBJ2-7 - TRBV5-4 - CASSLLDYEQYF TGTGCCAGCAGCTTGCTGGACTACGAGCAGTACTTC
TRBJ2-2 TRBD2 TRBV6-4 - CASSIHGGAPGELFF TGTGCCAGCAGTATCCACGGGGGGGCCCCCGGGGAGCTGTTTTTT
TRBJ1-6 - TRBV2 - CASSEVQATGSPLHF TGTGCCAGCAGTGAAGTTCAGGCCACCGGTTCACCCCTCCACTTT
TRBJ2-3 TRBD2 TRBV19 - CASSIAGSGAVTDTQYF TGTGCCAGTAGTATAGCGGGTAGCGGGGCCGTTACAGATACGCAGTATTTT
TRBJ1-3 - TRBV7-9 - CASTTSGTGGWLFSGNTIYF TGTGCCAGCACCACGTCGGGGACGGGAGGATGGTTGTTCTCTGGAAACACCATATATTTT
TRBJ1-6 TRBD1 TRBV19 - CASSLGTGFNNSPLHF TGTGCCAGTAGTCTCGGGACAGGTTTTAATAATTCACCCCTCCACTTT
TRBJ1-4 TRBD1 TRBV19 once CASSIGQEIYNEKLFF TGTGCCAGTAGTATCGGACAGGAGATCTATAATGAAAAACTGTTTTTT
TRBJ2-7 TRBD1 TRBV7-2 - CASSKFTGTATYEQYF TGTGCCAGCAGCAAGTTTACCGGGACAGCGACCTACGAGCAGTACTTC
TRBJ2-1 TRBD1 TRBV5-3 - CARSLAAGGPSYNEQFF TGTGCCAGAAGCTTGGCTGCAGGGGGCCCATCCTACAATGAGCAGTTCTTC
TRBJ2-2 TRBD1 TRBV7-3 - CASSWTGVTGELFF TGTGCCAGCAGTTGGACAGGGGTTACCGGGGAGCTGTTTTTT
TRBJ1-1 - TRBV4-1 - CASSQEGNGGTEAFF TGCGCCAGCAGCCAAGAAGGCAATGGGGGGACTGAAGCTTTCTTT
TRBJ1-2 - TRBV30 - CAWSPGSYGYTF TGTGCCTGGAGTCCAGGGAGCTATGGCTACACCTTC
TRBJ2-1 - TRBV5-1 - CASSLDTTYNEQFF TGCGCCAGCAGCTTGGACACGACCTACAATGAGCAGTTCTTC
TRBJ1-6 - TRBV11-2 once CASSFRGDSPLHF TGTGCCAGCAGCTTTCGGGGAGATTCACCCCTCCACTTT
TRBJ2-3 - TRBV2 - CASSVGGATDTQYF TGTGCCAGCAGTGTCGGTGGAGCCACAGATACGCAGTATTTT
TRBJ1-1 - TRBV7-2 - CASSTGTLNTEAFF TGTGCCAGCAGCACTGGGACCCTGAACACTGAAGCTTTCTTT
TRBJ2-3 - TRBV29-1 - CSVKLEVADTQYF TGCAGCGTTAAGCTCGAGGTGGCAGATACGCAGTATTTT
TRBJ2-2 TRBD2 TRBV6-6 - CASSYAGGNTGELFF TGTGCCAGCAGTTACGCGGGGGGAAACACCGGGGAGCTGTTTTTT
TRBJ1-4 TRBD1 TRBV5-1 - CASSIQGFRHEKLFF TGCGCCAGCAGCATACAGGGGTTTCGCCATGAAAAACTGTTTTTT
TRBJ2-3 TRBD2 TRBV7-2 - CASSLLAGITDTQYF TGTGCCAGCAGCTTACTAGCGGGTATAACAGATACGCAGTATTTT
TRBJ2-5 TRBD2 TRBV30 - CAWAQPAGGDQETQYF TGTGCCTGGGCCCAACCGGCGGGAGGGGACCAAGAGACCCAGTACTTC
TRBJ1-3 - TRBV5-8 once CASSLAGATGNTIYF TGTGCCAGCAGCTTGGCGGGGGCAACTGGAAACACCATATATTTT
TRBJ2-5 TRBD1 TRBV30 - CAWSEGGSLYF TGTGCCTGGAGTGAAGGGGGCTCCCTGTACTTC
TRBJ2-1 - TRBV2 - CASSAAYNEQFF TGTGCCAGCAGTGCGGCCTACAATGAGCAGTTCTTC
TRBJ2-5 - TRBV30 - CARSRAAQETQYF TGTGCCCGATCTAGAGCGGCCCAAGAGACCCAGTACTTC
TRBJ2-5 - TRBV5-1 - CASRLTVGQETQYF TGCGCCAGCAGACTGACAGTCGGGCAAGAGACCCAGTACTTC
TRBJ1-1 - TRBV27 - CASSPAPGRGNTEAFF TGTGCCAGCAGTCCAGCTCCAGGACGGGGGAACACTGAAGCTTTCTTT
TRBJ2-7 - TRBV19 - CASSVRGYEQYF TGTGCCAGTAGTGTAAGGGGATACGAGCAGTACTTC
TRBJ1-2 - TRBV7-2 - CASSPEQLNLYGYTF TGTGCCAGCAGCCCCGAGCAGCTCAACCTATATGGCTACACCTTC
TRBJ2-7 - TRBV18 - CASSPPAGPYEQYF TGTGCCAGCTCACCACCGGCCGGGCCCTACGAGCAGTACTTC
TRBJ2-2 TRBD2 TRBV7-3 - CASSQLAGANTGELFF TGTGCCAGCAGTCAGTTAGCGGGGGCGAACACCGGGGAGCTGTTTTTT
TRBJ1-5 - TRBV2 - CASSVVLRGSQPQHF TGTGCCAGCAGTGTTGTCCTAAGGGGGTCTCAGCCCCAGCATTTT
TRBJ2-1 - TRBV5-6 - CASSLSYSSYNEQFF TGTGCCAGCAGCTTGAGCTACAGCTCCTACAATGAGCAGTTCTTC
TRBJ1-6 - TRBV9 - CASSSRAGIMNSPLHF TGTGCCAGCAGCTCTCGGGCGGGGATTATGAATTCACCCCTCCACTTT
TRBJ2-1 TRBD1 TRBV5-1 once CASRSIQGVNEQFF TGCGCCAGCAGATCCATACAGGGGGTCAATGAGCAGTTCTTC